The 2 T cell receptor beta chains given below trace back to one sample, sequenced in a study of blood T cell repertoires in COVID-19. Libraries were prepared by immunoSEQ multiplex PCR; TCRdb keeps only in-frame clonotypes and omits some of them. Of approximately 74,000 clones listed, roughly 86% are singletons. Material: peripheral blood. The source is a man in his 70s with acute or convalescent COVID-19.

The chain recombines TRBV11-3 with TRBJ2-1; TRBD2 aligns across 15 bases. This CDR3 has 17 amino acids. Losses at the gene ends were 5 bases for V and 5 bases for J; bases not matched to a gene: 7. From germline, CDR1 is SGHNT and CDR2 YENEEA. The CDR3 region has the DNA TGTGCCAGCAGCCCAGGGACTAGCGGGGGGTTACACAATGAGCAGTTCTTC. This sequence encodes CASSPGTSGGLHNEQFF.

The V call is TRBV6-5, the J call TRBJ1-1; no clear D. Trimming shortened V by 2 bases and J by 2 bases, and 9 bases separated the two germline ends. Germline-derived CDR1 and CDR2 are MNHEY and SVGAGI. CDR3 size: 14 residues. The CDR3, as DNA: TGTGCCAGCAGTTACCTGGGCCGTAACACTGAAGCTTTCTTT. It codes for CASSYLGRNTEAFF.